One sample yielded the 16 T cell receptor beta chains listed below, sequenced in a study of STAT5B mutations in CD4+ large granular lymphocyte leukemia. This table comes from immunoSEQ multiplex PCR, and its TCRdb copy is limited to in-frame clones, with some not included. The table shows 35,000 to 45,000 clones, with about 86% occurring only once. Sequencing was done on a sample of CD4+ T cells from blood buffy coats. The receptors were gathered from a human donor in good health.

The CDR3: CASSLRPDYGYTF. As DNA, the CDR3 is TGTGCCAGCAGCCTAAGACCGGACTATGGCTACACCTTC. The rearrangement joins TRBV28 to TRBJ1-2; D is uncertain. Germline V gene lookup returns CDR1 MDHEN and CDR2 SYDVKM. The CDR3 loop spans 13 amino acids. V was clipped by 6 bases and J by 3 bases, with 11 bases between them.

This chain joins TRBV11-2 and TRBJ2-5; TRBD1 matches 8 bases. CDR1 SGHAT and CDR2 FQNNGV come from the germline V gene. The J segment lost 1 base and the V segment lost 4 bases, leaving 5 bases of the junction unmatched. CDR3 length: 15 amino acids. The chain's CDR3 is CASSSNRGAQETQYF. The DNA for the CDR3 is TGTGCCAGCAGCTCCAACAGGGGGGCCCAAGAGACCCAGTACTTC.

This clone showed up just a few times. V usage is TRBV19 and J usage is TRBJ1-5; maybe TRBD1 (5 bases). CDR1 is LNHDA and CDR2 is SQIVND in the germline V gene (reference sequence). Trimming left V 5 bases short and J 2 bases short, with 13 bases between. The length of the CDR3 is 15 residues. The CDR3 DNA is TGTGCCAGTAGTTTTCGGCAGGGAGGCAATCAGCCCCAGCATTTT. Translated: CASSFRQGGNQPQHF.

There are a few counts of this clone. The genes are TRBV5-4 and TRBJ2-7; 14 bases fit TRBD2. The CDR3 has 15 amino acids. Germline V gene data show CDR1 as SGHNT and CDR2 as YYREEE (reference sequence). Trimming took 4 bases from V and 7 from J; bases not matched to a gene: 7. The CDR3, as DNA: TGTGCCAGCAGCCCAAGACTAGCGGGAGGGCGTGAGCAGTACTTC. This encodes CASSPRLAGGREQYF.

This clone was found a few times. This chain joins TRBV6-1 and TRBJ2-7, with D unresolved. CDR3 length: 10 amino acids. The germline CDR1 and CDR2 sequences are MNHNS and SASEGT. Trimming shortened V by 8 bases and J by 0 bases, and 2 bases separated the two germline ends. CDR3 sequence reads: CASGSYEQYF. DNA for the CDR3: TGTGCCAGCGGCTCCTACGAGCAGTACTTC.

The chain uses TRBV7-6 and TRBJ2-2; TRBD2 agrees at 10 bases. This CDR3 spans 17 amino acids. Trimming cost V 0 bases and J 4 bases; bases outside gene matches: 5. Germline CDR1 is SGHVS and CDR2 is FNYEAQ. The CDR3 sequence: CASSLAAGGPGTGELFF. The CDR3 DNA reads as TGTGCCAGCAGCTTAGCAGCGGGAGGGCCGGGCACCGGGGAGCTGTTTTTT.

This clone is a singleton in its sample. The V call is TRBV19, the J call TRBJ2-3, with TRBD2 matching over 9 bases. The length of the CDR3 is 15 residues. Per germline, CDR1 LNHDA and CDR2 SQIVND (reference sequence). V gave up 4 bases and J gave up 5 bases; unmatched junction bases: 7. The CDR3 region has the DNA TGTGCCAGTAGTAATAGCGGGAGCTATGGAGATACGCAGTATTTT. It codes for CASSNSGSYGDTQYF.

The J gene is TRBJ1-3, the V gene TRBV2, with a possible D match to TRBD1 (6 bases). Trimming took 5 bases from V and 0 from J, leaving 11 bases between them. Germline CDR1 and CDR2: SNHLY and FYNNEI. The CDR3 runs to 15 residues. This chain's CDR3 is CASSSTGISGNTIYF. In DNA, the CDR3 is TGTGCCAGCAGTTCTACAGGGATCTCTGGAAACACCATATATTTT.

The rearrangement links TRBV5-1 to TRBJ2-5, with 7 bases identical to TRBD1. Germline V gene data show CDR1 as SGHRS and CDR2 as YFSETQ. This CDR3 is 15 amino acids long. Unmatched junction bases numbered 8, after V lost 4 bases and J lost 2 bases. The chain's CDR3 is CASSPATGWQETQYF. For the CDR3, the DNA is TGCGCCAGCAGCCCTGCGACAGGGTGGCAAGAGACCCAGTACTTC.

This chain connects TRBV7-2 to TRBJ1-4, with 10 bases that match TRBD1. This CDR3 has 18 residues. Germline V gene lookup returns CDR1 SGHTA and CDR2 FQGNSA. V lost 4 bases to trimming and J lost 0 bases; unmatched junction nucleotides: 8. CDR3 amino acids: CASSSGTGAIATNEKLFF. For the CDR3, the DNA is TGTGCCAGCAGCTCAGGGACAGGGGCCATTGCAACTAATGAAAAACTGTTTTTT.

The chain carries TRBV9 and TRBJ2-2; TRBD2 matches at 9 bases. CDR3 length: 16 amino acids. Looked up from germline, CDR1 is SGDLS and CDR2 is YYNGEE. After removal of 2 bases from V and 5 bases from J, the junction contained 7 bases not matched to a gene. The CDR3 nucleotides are TGTGCCAGCAGCGTCGATAGCGGGAGAAGAACCGGGGAGCTGTTTTTT. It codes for CASSVDSGRRTGELFF. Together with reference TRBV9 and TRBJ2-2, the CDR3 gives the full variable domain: DSGVTQTPKHLITATGQRVTLRCSPRSGDLSVYWYQQSLDQGLQFLIQYYNGEERAKGNILERFSAQQFPDLHSELNLSSLELGDSALYFCASSVDSGRRTGELFFGEGSRLTVL.

CDR3 DNA: TGTGCCTGGAGTGGGGCGCGCTATGGCTACACCTTC. This gives the protein CAWSGARYGYTF. This sequence joins TRBV30 and TRBJ1-2; D uncertain. Germline values: CDR1 GTSNPN, CDR2 SVGIG (reference sequence). V lost 1 base, J lost 4 bases, and 7 bases lay in between. The CDR3 totals 12 residues. The full variable domain, in which reference TRBV30 and TRBJ1-2 provide the parts outside the CDR3, is SQTIHQWPATLVQPVGSPLSLECTVEGTSNPNLYWYRQAAGRGLQLLFYSVGIGQISSEVPQNLSASRPQDRQFILSSKKLLLSDSGFYLCAWSGARYGYTFGSGTRLTVV.

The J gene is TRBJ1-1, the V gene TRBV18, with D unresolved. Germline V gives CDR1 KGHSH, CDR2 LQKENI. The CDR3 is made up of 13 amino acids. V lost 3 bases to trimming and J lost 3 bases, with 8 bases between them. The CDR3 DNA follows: TGTGCCAGCTCACCCTTGCGGGACACTGAAGCTTTCTTT. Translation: CASSPLRDTEAFF.

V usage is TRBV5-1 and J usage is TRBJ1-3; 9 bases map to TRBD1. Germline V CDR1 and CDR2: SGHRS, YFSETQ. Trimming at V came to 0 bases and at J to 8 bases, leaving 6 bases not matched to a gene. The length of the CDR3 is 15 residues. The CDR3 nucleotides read TGCGCCAGCAGCTTGGAGGGGACAGGGAGGGACACCATATATTTT. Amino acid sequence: CASSLEGTGRDTIYF.

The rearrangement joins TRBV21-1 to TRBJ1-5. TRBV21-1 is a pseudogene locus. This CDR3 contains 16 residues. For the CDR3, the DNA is TGTGCCAGCAGCAAATTGTTGAGTCATAGCAATCAGCCCCAGCATTTT. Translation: CASSKLLSHSNQPQHF.

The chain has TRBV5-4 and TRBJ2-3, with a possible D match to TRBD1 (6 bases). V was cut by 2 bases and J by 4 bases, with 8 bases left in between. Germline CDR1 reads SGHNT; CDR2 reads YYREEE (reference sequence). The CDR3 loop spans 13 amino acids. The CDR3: CASSLQGADTQYF. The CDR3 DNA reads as TGTGCCAGCAGCTTACAGGGTGCAGATACGCAGTATTTT.